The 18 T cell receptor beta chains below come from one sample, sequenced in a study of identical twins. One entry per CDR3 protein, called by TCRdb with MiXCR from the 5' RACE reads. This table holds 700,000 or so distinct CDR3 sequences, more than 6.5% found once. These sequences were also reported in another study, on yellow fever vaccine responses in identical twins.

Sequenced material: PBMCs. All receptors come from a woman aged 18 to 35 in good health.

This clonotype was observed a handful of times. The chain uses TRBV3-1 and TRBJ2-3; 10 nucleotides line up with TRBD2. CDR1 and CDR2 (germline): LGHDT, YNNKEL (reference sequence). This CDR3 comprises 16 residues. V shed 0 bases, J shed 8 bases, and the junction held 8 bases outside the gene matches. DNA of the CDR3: TGTGCCAGCAGCCAAGATCTTGCTAGCGGGGGCACTACGCAGTATTTT. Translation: CASSQDLASGGTTQYF.

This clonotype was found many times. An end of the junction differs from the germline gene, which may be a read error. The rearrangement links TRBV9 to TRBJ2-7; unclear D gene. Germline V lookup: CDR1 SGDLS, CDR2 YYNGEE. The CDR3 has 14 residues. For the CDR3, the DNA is TGCGCCAGCAGTGTCGACGGTAGCTCCTACGAGCAGTACTTC. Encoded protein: CASSVDGSSYEQYF.

The CDR3 is CSARRVAGYQETQYF. The CDR3 DNA is TGCAGTGCTAGAAGGGTAGCGGGGTACCAAGAGACCCAGTACTTC. The V call is TRBV20-1, the J call TRBJ2-5; 8 nucleotides align to TRBD2. The V segment lost 2 bases and the J segment 0 bases; nucleotides outside the gene matches: 5. The CDR3 sequence is 15 residues long. Germline V lookup: CDR1 DFQATT, CDR2 SNEGSKA (reference sequence).

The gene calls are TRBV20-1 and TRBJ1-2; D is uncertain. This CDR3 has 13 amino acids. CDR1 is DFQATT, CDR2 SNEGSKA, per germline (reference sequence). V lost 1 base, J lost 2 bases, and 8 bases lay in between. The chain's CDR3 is CSARVATNYGYTF. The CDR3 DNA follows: TGCAGTGCTAGAGTCGCAACGAACTATGGCTACACCTTC.

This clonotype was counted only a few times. The CDR3 bases are TGCAGCGTTGAAATTGGGGTCCCCGGGGAGCTGTTTTTT. Its protein product is CSVEIGVPGELFF. The rearrangement links TRBV29-1 to TRBJ2-2; D is unresolved. This CDR3 comprises 13 residues. V dropped 2 bases and J dropped 6 bases, with 10 bases sitting between them. Germline CDR1 reads SQVTM; CDR2 reads ANQGSEA.

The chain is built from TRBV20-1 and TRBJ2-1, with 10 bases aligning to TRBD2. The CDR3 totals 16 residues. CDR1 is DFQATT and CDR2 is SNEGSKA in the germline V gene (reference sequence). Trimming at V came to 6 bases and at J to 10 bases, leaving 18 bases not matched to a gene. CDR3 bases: TGCAGTGCCAGACACCTTGCTAGCGGGAGAGTCGGGGAGCAGTTCTTC. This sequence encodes CSARHLASGRVGEQFF.

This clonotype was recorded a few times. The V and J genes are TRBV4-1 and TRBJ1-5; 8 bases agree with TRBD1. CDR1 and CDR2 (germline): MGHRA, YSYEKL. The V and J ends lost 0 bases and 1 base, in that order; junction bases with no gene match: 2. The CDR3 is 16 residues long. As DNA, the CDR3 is TGCGCCAGCAGCCAAGAACAGGGGGAGAGCAATCAGCCCCAGCATTTT. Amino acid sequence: CASSQEQGESNQPQHF.

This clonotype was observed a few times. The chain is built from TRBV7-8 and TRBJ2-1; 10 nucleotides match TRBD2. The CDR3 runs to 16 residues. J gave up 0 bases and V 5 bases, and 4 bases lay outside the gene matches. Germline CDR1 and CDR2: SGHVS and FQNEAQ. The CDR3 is CASSPERGGSYNEQFF. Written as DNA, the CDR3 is TGTGCCAGCAGCCCAGAGCGGGGGGGCTCCTACAATGAGCAGTTCTTC.

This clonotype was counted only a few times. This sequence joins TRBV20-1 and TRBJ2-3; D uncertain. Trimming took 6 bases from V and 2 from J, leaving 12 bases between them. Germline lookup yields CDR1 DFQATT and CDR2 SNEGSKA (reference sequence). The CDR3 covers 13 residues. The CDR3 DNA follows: TGCAGTGCCCCTGGCGGATACACAGATACGCAGTATTTT. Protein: CSAPGGYTDTQYF.

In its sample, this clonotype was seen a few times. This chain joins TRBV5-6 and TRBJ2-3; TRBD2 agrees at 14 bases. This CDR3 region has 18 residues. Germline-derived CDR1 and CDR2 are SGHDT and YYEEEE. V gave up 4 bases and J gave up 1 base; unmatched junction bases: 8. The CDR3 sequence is CASSPGTSGGHRTDTQYF. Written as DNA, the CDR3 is TGTGCCAGCAGCCCCGGGACTAGCGGGGGACACCGCACAGATACGCAGTATTTT.

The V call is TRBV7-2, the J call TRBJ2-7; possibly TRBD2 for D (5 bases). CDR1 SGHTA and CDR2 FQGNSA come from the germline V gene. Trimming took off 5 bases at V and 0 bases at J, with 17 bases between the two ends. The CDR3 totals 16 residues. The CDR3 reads CASSRPEERFSYEQYF. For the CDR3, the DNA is TGTGCCAGCAGCCGCCCGGAGGAGCGCTTCTCCTACGAGCAGTACTTC.

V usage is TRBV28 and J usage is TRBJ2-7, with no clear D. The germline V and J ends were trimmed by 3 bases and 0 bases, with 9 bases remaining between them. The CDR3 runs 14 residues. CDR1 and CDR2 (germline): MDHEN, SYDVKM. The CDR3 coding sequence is TGTGCCAGCAGTTTCGCCTACAACTCCTACGAGCAGTACTTC. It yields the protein CASSFAYNSYEQYF.

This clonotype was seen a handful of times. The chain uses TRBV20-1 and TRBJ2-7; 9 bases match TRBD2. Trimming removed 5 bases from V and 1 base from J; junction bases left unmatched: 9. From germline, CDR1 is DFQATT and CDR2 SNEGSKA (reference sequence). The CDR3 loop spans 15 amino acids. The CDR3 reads CSAPGLAKFSYEQYF. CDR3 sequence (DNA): TGCAGTGCTCCCGGACTAGCGAAATTTTCCTACGAGCAGTACTTC.

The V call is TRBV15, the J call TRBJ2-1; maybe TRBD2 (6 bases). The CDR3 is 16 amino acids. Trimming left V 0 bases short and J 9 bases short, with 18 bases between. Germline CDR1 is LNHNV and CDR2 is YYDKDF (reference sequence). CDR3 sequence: CATSRERGGPTGEQFF. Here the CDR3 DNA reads TGTGCCACCAGCAGAGAACGGGGAGGACCGACGGGTGAGCAGTTCTTC.

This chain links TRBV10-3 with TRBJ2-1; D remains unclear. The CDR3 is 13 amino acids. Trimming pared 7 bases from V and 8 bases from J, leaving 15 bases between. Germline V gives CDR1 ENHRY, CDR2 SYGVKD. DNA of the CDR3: TGTGCCATCACCAATCCTCCCTCGGATGAGCAGTTCTTC. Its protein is CAITNPPSDEQFF.

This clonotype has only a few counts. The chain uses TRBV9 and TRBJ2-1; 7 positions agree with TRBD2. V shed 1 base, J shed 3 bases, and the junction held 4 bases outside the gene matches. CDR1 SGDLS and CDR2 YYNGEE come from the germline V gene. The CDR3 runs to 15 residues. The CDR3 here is CASSVLADSYNEQFF. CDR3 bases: TGTGCCAGCAGCGTACTAGCGGATAGCTACAATGAGCAGTTCTTC.

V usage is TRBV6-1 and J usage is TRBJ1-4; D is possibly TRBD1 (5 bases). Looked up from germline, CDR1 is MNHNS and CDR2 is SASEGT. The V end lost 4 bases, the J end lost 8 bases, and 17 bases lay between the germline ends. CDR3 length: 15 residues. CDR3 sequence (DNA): TGTGCCAGCAGTGTCTCTGGGGGAAGTTCGGAAAAACTGTTTTTT. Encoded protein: CASSVSGGSSEKLFF.

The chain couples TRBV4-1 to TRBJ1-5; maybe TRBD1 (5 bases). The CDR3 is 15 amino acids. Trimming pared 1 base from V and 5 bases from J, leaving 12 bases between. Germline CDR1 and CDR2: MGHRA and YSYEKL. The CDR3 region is CASSQATGEYQPQHF. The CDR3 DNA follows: TGCGCCAGCAGCCAAGCCACGGGGGAATATCAGCCCCAGCATTTT.